This T cell receptor (beta chain) originates from a study of blood T cell dynamics during melanoma immunotherapy. Background on the study: Metastatic melanoma patients received first-line pembrolizumab or nivolumab plus ipilimumab.

Some clones are missing from TCRdb's copy, which holds only in-frame ones; the method was immunoSEQ multiplex PCR. Seen here are about 5,600 clones, roughly 82% observed once, and the top ten hold about 32%. The time point was: week 3, after first cycle of checkpoint inhibitor. Sampling occurred pretreatment (T0) and at week 3 (W3), after cycle one of checkpoint blockade. Patients with prior systemic cancer treatment, concomitant immunosuppressants, or other active malignancies were excluded. The CDR3 has 14 residues. Germline V lookup: CDR1 SGHRS, CDR2 YFSETQ. The junction had 8 bases not matched to a gene; V was cut back by 4 bases and J by 5 bases.

This sequence joins TRBV5-1 and TRBJ2-5, with 7 positions matching TRBD1. The TCR originated in a human donor with melanoma. Some clones in this sample may be carry-over from other donors' samples. This material consisted of blood, taken from a patient treated with checkpoint blockade. CDR3 bases: TGCGCCAGCAGCCCGGGGACAGCTGGGGAGACCCAGTACTTC. Translated, it gives CASSPGTAGETQYF.